A single sample is the source of the 23 T cell receptor beta chains below, sequenced in a study of cytomegalovirus exposure and HLA in healthy donors. PCR employed 60 Vbeta and 13 Jbeta primers. Data came from immunoSEQ multiplex PCR; TCRdb stores just in-frame clones and leaves some out. The sample lists about 110,000 clones, 81% occurring once. Sample: PBMCs. Receptor source: a woman aged 25 to 45 in good health and CMV-seronegative.

A single count supports this clone. This chain connects TRBV27 to TRBJ2-4; possibly TRBD1 for D (5 bases). The CDR3 has 13 residues. CDR1 and CDR2 from the germline V gene are MNHEY and SMNVEV (reference sequence). Trimming removed 0 bases from V and 9 bases from J, with 9 bases in between. The CDR3 coding sequence is TGTGCCAGCAGTTTATCTCAGGGTGGCATTCAGTACTTC. Translating gives CASSLSQGGIQYF.

The chain couples TRBV6-5 to TRBJ2-7, with a tentative D call TRBD1 (6 bases). Trimming left V 6 bases short and J 3 bases short, with 18 bases between. The germline gives CDR1 MNHEY, CDR2 SVGAGI. CDR3 length: 15 amino acids. CDR3: CASRTVPGRGYEQYF. The CDR3 nucleotides are TGTGCCAGCAGAACTGTCCCGGGCAGGGGCTACGAGCAGTACTTC.

This sequence joins TRBV19 and TRBJ1-6, with D possibly being TRBD1 (5 bases). With 0 bases removed from V and 11 bases from J, the gap between germline ends came to 14 bases. Germline assignment: CDR1 LNHDA and CDR2 SQIVND (reference sequence). The CDR3 runs 15 residues. The CDR3 sequence is CASSIEGQRSPPLHF. DNA for the CDR3: TGTGCCAGTAGTATAGAAGGACAACGGAGTCCACCCCTCCACTTT.

The rearrangement uses TRBV19 and TRBJ1-5; 7 nucleotides match TRBD1. Germline-derived CDR1 and CDR2 are LNHDA and SQIVND (reference sequence). This CDR3 contains 16 residues. After removal of 3 bases from V and 2 bases from J, the junction contained 7 bases not matched to a gene. The CDR3 here is CASSIIGGQGNQPQHF. The CDR3 coding sequence is TGTGCCAGTAGTATCATAGGGGGCCAGGGCAATCAGCCCCAGCATTTT.

There are a few counts of this clone. This chain connects TRBV29-1 to TRBJ2-1; TRBD1 matches at 11 bases. The length of the CDR3 is 13 residues. V was pared by 4 bases and J by 10 bases, with 6 bases of the junction left unmatched. Germline CDR1 reads SQVTM; CDR2 reads ANQGSEA. CDR3 sequence reads: CSVVVGQGGEQFF. Here the CDR3 DNA reads TGCAGCGTTGTCGTGGGACAGGGGGGAGAGCAGTTCTTC.

The rearrangement joins TRBV28 to TRBJ2-7; 7 bases match TRBD1. CDR1 is MDHEN and CDR2 is SYDVKM in the germline V gene. Trimming cost V 9 bases and J 2 bases; bases outside gene matches: 10. This CDR3 comprises 14 residues. The CDR3 sequence: CASRILRGTYEQYF. CDR3 sequence (DNA): TGTGCCAGTCGTATTCTCAGGGGGACCTACGAGCAGTACTTC.

The chain carries TRBV5-1 and TRBJ1-2; weak D call: TRBD1 (5 bases). This CDR3 is 14 amino acids long. Germline CDR1 SGHRS, CDR2 YFSETQ. V lost 0 bases, J lost 2 bases, and 8 bases lay in between. The CDR3 spells CASSLVQGNYGYTF. The CDR3 nucleotides are TGCGCCAGCAGCTTGGTTCAGGGAAACTATGGCTACACCTTC. The full variable domain, rest sourced from reference TRBV5-1 and TRBJ1-2, is KAGVTQTPRYLIKTRGQQVTLSCSPISGHRSVSWYQQTPGQGLQFLFEYFSETQRNKGNFPGRFSGRQFSNSRSEMNVSTLELGDSALYLCASSLVQGNYGYTFGSGTRLTVV.

This clone was counted once. The chain joins TRBV5-6 to TRBJ1-1; D gene unclear. CDR1 SGHDT and CDR2 YYEEEE come from the germline V gene. V shed 0 bases and J shed 0 bases, with 6 bases lying between them. The CDR3 totals 14 residues. CDR3 nucleotide sequence: TGTGCCAGCAGCTTGGCCGGGATGAACACTGAAGCTTTCTTT. This encodes CASSLAGMNTEAFF.

The chain has TRBV14 and TRBJ1-4; 9 nucleotides line up with TRBD1. The CDR3 is 15 amino acids. The germline V gene encodes CDR1 SGHDN and CDR2 FVKESK. J lost 7 bases, V lost 6 bases, and 9 bases had no gene match. For the CDR3, the DNA is TGTGCCAGCAGACGGACAGGGGATCGTGGTGAAAAACTGTTTTTT. It specifies CASRRTGDRGEKLFF.

The chain uses TRBV5-1 and TRBJ2-2; D gene unclear. Germline V gene sequence: CDR1 SGHRS, CDR2 YFSETQ. V gave up 5 bases and J gave up 3 bases, with 8 bases separating them. The CDR3 totals 13 residues. In DNA form, the CDR3 reads TGCGCCAGCAGTAGCCCAGACACCGGGGAGCTGTTTTTT. It codes for CASSSPDTGELFF.

This clone was seen a handful of times. V is TRBV28 and J is TRBJ1-2; the D is unclear. The CDR3 runs 13 residues. V gave up 2 bases and J gave up 4 bases, with 8 bases separating them. The germline V gene encodes CDR1 MDHEN and CDR2 SYDVKM. CDR3 sequence reads: CASSLGLGYGYTF. CDR3 DNA sequence: TGTGCCAGCAGTTTAGGACTTGGCTATGGCTACACCTTC.

CDR3 coding DNA: TGTGCCACCAGCACAGGGGGCTTTAATGAGCAGTTCTTC. Its translation is CATSTGGFNEQFF. The V gene is TRBV15, the J gene TRBJ2-1; 8 positions match TRBD1. CDR1 and CDR2 (germline): LNHNV, YYDKDF (reference sequence). The V gene end was trimmed by 4 bases and the J gene end by 7 bases; junction bases not matched to a gene: 3. The CDR3 is made up of 13 amino acids.

The chain recombines TRBV9 with TRBJ2-7; weak D call: TRBD2 (5 bases). Deletions cut 10 bases from V and 7 bases from J, with 24 bases between. The CDR3 spans 14 residues. CDR1 is SGDLS, CDR2 YYNGEE, per germline. CDR3 protein: CASTTRAVGGEQYF. The CDR3 region has the DNA TGTGCCTCAACGACTCGAGCGGTCGGCGGGGAGCAGTACTTC.

This chain links TRBV7-9 with TRBJ2-5; TRBD1 matches 9 bases. Germline loops: CDR1 SEHNR, CDR2 FQNEAQ (reference sequence). The V segment lost 5 bases and the J segment 2 bases; nucleotides outside the gene matches: 3. The CDR3 consists of 14 residues. CDR3: CASSKGQGQETQYF. As DNA, the CDR3 is TGTGCCAGCAGCAAGGGACAGGGTCAAGAGACCCAGTACTTC.

This clone was recorded once. The rearrangement joins TRBV11-2 to TRBJ2-1; tentatively, D is TRBD2 (5 bases). Trimming left V 1 base short and J 0 bases short, with 13 bases between. CDR1 is SGHAT and CDR2 is FQNNGV in the germline V gene. The CDR3 has 17 residues. CDR3 bases: TGTGCCAGCAGCTTAGGGCTAGCTGGCCACTCCTACAATGAGCAGTTCTTC. Translation: CASSLGLAGHSYNEQFF.

A few counts support this clone. The J gene is TRBJ2-7, the V gene TRBV6-5, with 8 nucleotides matching TRBD2. V was pared by 5 bases and J by 1 base, with 7 bases of the junction left unmatched. Germline values: CDR1 MNHEY, CDR2 SVGAGI. The CDR3 has 15 amino acids. CDR3 bases: TGTGCCAGCAGTCCCTTGGTAGCGGGATCCTACGAGCAGTACTTC. Translated, it gives CASSPLVAGSYEQYF.

Here the CDR3 reads CASSFYGDQETQYF. The CDR3 DNA follows: TGTGCCAGCAGTTTCTACGGAGACCAAGAGACCCAGTACTTC. This chain connects TRBV27 to TRBJ2-5; D is unresolved. Germline V gene sequence: CDR1 MNHEY, CDR2 SMNVEV (reference sequence). With 3 bases removed from V and 0 bases from J, the gap between germline ends came to 8 bases. The CDR3 covers 14 residues.

This chain links TRBV28 with TRBJ2-1, with a tentative D call TRBD1 (5 bases). Looked up from germline, CDR1 is MDHEN and CDR2 is SYDVKM. Trimming took off 3 bases at V and 11 bases at J, with 11 bases between the two ends. The CDR3 contains 12 residues. The CDR3 is CASSLTQGKQFF. The CDR3 coding sequence is TGTGCCAGCAGTTTGACTCAGGGAAAGCAGTTCTTC. Based on the CDR3 plus reference TRBV28 and TRBJ2-1, the full variable domain is DVKVTQSSRYLVKRTGEKVFLECVQDMDHENMFWYRQDPGLGLRLIYFSYDVKMKEKGDIPEGYSVSREKKERFSLILESASTNQTSMYLCASSLTQGKQFFGPGTRLTVL.

This chain uses TRBV5-6 with TRBJ2-7; D might be TRBD1 (5 bases). The CDR3 totals 17 residues. CDR1 and CDR2 (germline): SGHDT, YYEEEE. Trimming pared 1 base from V and 3 bases from J, leaving 20 bases between. The CDR3 protein is CASSLRAKQVAYYEQYF. The CDR3 nucleotides are TGTGCCAGCAGCTTGAGAGCCAAACAGGTAGCCTACTACGAGCAGTACTTC.

The chain has TRBV28 and TRBJ1-2; D is possibly TRBD1 (5 bases). The CDR3 length is 15 residues. The V gene lost 1 base and the J gene lost 5 bases, with 14 bases spanning the gap. The V gene's germline CDR1 is MDHEN and CDR2 SYDVKM. This CDR3 is CASSLYSRASYGYTF. The CDR3 coding sequence is TGTGCCAGCAGTTTATACTCCAGGGCCTCTTATGGCTACACCTTC.

The chain joins TRBV4-1 to TRBJ1-5; no firm D call. V was clipped by 8 bases and J by 3 bases, with 20 bases between them. Germline V gives CDR1 MGHRA, CDR2 YSYEKL. The CDR3 contains 16 residues. The CDR3, as DNA: TGCGCCAGCGCAATCGGCGGGCGGGGTAACAATCAGCCCCAGCATTTT. Translated: CASAIGGRGNNQPQHF.

This clone was observed a few times. In DNA, the CDR3 is TGTGCCAGCAGTGATACTAGCGCCCGCACAGATACGCAGTATTTT. Translating gives CASSDTSARTDTQYF. The chain combines TRBV2 with TRBJ2-3; 7 bases match TRBD2. V shed 3 bases and J 1 base; nucleotides not matched to a gene: 4. Germline loops: CDR1 SNHLY, CDR2 FYNNEI. The CDR3 has 15 amino acids. Using reference TRBV2 and TRBJ2-3 for the parts outside the CDR3, the full variable domain is EPEVTQTPSHQVTQMGQEVILRCVPISNHLYFYWYRQILGQKVEFLVSFYNNEISEKSEIFDDQFSVERPDGSNFTLKIRSTKLEDSAMYFCASSDTSARTDTQYFGPGTRLTVL.

The chain joins TRBV15 to TRBJ2-5, with 7 positions matching TRBD1. The length of the CDR3 is 17 residues. Per germline, CDR1 LNHNV and CDR2 YYDKDF (reference sequence). Unmatched junction bases numbered 13, after V lost 4 bases and J lost 2 bases. This CDR3 reads CATSKRRQGLTQETQYF. CDR3 nucleotide sequence: TGTGCCACCAGCAAACGCCGACAGGGTCTCACTCAAGAGACCCAGTACTTC.